A selection of T cell receptor beta chains follows, all from one sample in a study of response to subunit inactivated influenza vaccine. TCRdb reprocessed the RT-PCR reads with MiXCR, giving one entry per CDR3 protein. The sample includes over 150,000 distinct CDR3 sequences, about 10% of them seen just once. This specimen was CD8+ T cells sorted from PBMCs, taken about 24 months after vaccination. All receptors come from a man aged 50-75 years who received an inactivated influenza vaccine. The CDR3 runs from the conserved cysteine through the conserved F or W. A D gene is named only where the DNA matches it firmly. The size entry is marked missing in some rows and otherwise reads once, few, many or a size class.

J,D,V,size,CDR3,DNA
TRBJ1-1,TRBD1,TRBV18,few,CASSPTGGNTEAFF,TGTGCCAGCTCACCCACAGGGGGGAACACTGAAGCTTTCTTT
TRBJ2-7,-,TRBV20-1,-,CSAEKEGEQYF,TGCAGTGCGGAAAAAGAGGGCGAGCAGTACTTC
TRBJ2-7,-,TRBV4-3,few,CASSSNELGLGFYEQYF,TGCGCCAGCAGCTCTAATGAATTGGGACTTGGGTTTTACGAGCAGTACTTC
TRBJ1-1,TRBD1,TRBV5-5,few,CASSLAPGGGAEAFF,TGTGCCAGCAGCTTGGCCCCAGGGGGGGGTGCTGAAGCTTTCTTT
TRBJ1-1,-,TRBV9,-,CASRGEGSEAFF,TGTGCCAGCAGAGGGGAGGGCTCTGAAGCTTTCTTT
TRBJ1-4,-,TRBV4-1,-,CASSQESTNEKLFF,TGCGCCAGCAGCCAAGAATCAACTAATGAAAAACTGTTTTTT
TRBJ2-7,-,TRBV5-6,-,CASSLPHSPSYEQYF,TGTGCCAGCAGCTTGCCTCACAGCCCCTCCTACGAGCAGTACTTC
TRBJ2-5,-,TRBV29-1,many,CSVEWRGAGDF,TGCAGCGTTGAGTGGAGGGGGGCGGGCGACTTC
TRBJ2-7,TRBD1,TRBV4-2,-,CASSQDGTGANEQYF,TGTGCCAGCAGCCAAGACGGGACAGGGGCAAACGAGCAGTACTTC
TRBJ2-4,TRBD1,TRBV28,many,CASSLWIVGTEGNIQYF,TGTGCCAGCAGTTTATGGATTGTGGGGACAGAGGGAAACATTCAGTACTTC
TRBJ1-2,-,TRBV3-1,many,CASSQGSGGGYGYTF,TGTGCCAGCAGCCAAGGATCGGGGGGAGGCTATGGCTACACCTTC
TRBJ2-7,-,TRBV4-1,many,CASSQAAGVMDEQYF,TGCGCCAGCAGCCAAGCTGCAGGGGTAATGGACGAGCAGTACTTC
TRBJ2-1,TRBD1,TRBV5-1,-,CASRLTGESTSSYNEQFF,TGCGCCAGCAGATTGACAGGGGAATCGACTAGCTCCTACAATGAGCAGTTCTTC
TRBJ2-1,TRBD1,TRBV27,-,CASTSGTGGNNEQFF,TGTGCCAGTACCTCCGGGACAGGGGGGAACAATGAGCAGTTCTTC
TRBJ2-3,TRBD2,TRBV3-1,-,CASSQRLAGADTQYF,TGTGCCAGCAGCCAACGTCTAGCGGGAGCAGATACGCAGTATTTT
TRBJ2-2,TRBD2,TRBV2,few,CASSEWGGRELFF,TGTGCCAGCAGCGAATGGGGAGGGAGGGAGCTGTTTTTT
TRBJ2-7,-,TRBV20-1,-,CSAREVEDNSYEQYF,TGCAGTGCTAGAGAGGTTGAGGACAACTCCTACGAGCAGTACTTC
TRBJ2-7,-,TRBV12-3/TRBV12-4,many,CASSGSGRKYEQYF,TGTGCCAGCAGTGGGTCAGGGAGAAAATACGAGCAGTACTTC
TRBJ1-2,-,TRBV20-1,few,CSASGDGYTF,TGCAGTGCTAGTGGTGATGGCTACACCTTC
TRBJ2-4,-,TRBV4-3,-,CASSQGPPGLIPNIQYF,TGCGCCAGCAGCCAAGGGCCCCCGGGACTCATACCTAACATTCAGTACTTC
TRBJ2-7,TRBD1,TRBV11-2,few,CASSIGTGGGYEQYF,TGTGCCAGCAGCATTGGGACAGGGGGAGGCTACGAGCAGTACTTC
TRBJ2-5,-,TRBV4-1,few,CASSRSTGSGETQYF,TGCGCCAGCAGCCGGAGTACGGGCTCCGGGGAGACCCAGTACTTC
TRBJ2-7,-,TRBV9,-,CASSVGAGPNYEQYF,TGTGCCAGCAGCGTAGGGGCGGGCCCTAACTACGAGCAGTACTTC
TRBJ2-1,TRBD2,TRBV29-1,many,CSVWTGTSVFNEQFF,TGCAGCGTTTGGACCGGGACTAGCGTATTCAATGAGCAGTTCTTC
TRBJ2-1,-,TRBV6-2/TRBV6-3,medium-sized,CASSYEPNEQFF,TGTGCCAGCAGTTACGAGCCTAATGAGCAGTTCTTC
TRBJ2-1,TRBD1,TRBV27,few,CASSLTGQPSYNEQFF,TGTGCCAGCAGTTTAACGGGACAGCCCTCCTACAATGAGCAGTTCTTC
TRBJ1-1,-,TRBV7-9,many,CASSGNTDSVTEAFF,TGTGCCAGCAGCGGGAACACCGACTCGGTCACTGAAGCTTTCTTT
TRBJ2-1,-,TRBV4-3,few,CASSPRALGTYNEQFF,TGCGCCAGCAGCCCCAGGGCCTTGGGGACTTACAATGAGCAGTTCTTC
TRBJ2-7,TRBD1,TRBV7-9,many,CASSPRDRSYEQYF,TGTGCCAGCAGCCCCCGGGACAGATCCTACGAGCAGTACTTC
TRBJ2-7,TRBD1,TRBV2,few,CASSEETGPYEQYF,TGTGCCAGCAGTGAAGAGACAGGGCCCTACGAGCAGTACTTC
TRBJ2-2,-,TRBV12-3/TRBV12-4,few,CASLDLPGGWNTGELFF,TGTGCCAGCCTAGACTTACCCGGCGGTTGGAACACCGGGGAGCTGTTTTTT
TRBJ2-1,TRBD1,TRBV20-1,-,CSAWGQGPSGTYNEQFF,TGCAGTGCCTGGGGACAGGGGCCGTCAGGGACCTACAATGAGCAGTTCTTC
TRBJ2-7,-,TRBV28,few,CASSFWGVEQYF,TGTGCCAGCAGTTTCTGGGGTGTCGAGCAGTACTTC
TRBJ2-1,-,TRBV4-1,-,CASSQGGTSYNEQFF,TGCGCCAGCAGCCAGGGCGGGACCTCCTACAATGAGCAGTTCTTC
TRBJ1-2,-,TRBV10-2,many,CASSEHERLGVYGYTF,TGCGCCAGCAGTGAACACGAAAGGCTCGGGGTCTATGGCTACACCTTC
TRBJ2-7,TRBD1,TRBV4-1,-,CASSQGQGISYEQYF,TGCGCCAGCAGCCAGGGACAGGGGATTTCGTACGAGCAGTACTTC
TRBJ2-7,TRBD1,TRBV6-6,few,CASSYSRGNEQYF,TGTGCCAGCAGTTACAGCAGGGGGAACGAGCAGTACTTC
TRBJ2-2,-,TRBV11-2,-,CASSLTGDELFF,TGTGCCAGCAGCCTAACGGGTGATGAGCTGTTTTTT
TRBJ1-6,-,TRBV20-1,many,CSARAVTESTNSPLHF,TGCAGTGCTAGAGCCGTTACCGAAAGCACTAATTCACCCCTCCACTTT
TRBJ2-7,TRBD1,TRBV2,medium-sized,CASSGPGTVPPYEQYF,TGTGCCAGCAGTGGACCCGGGACAGTACCCCCCTACGAGCAGTACTTC
TRBJ2-7,-,TRBV4-3,-,CASSLAPTGEKYEQYF,TGCGCCAGCAGCCTAGCCCCGACAGGCGAGAAATACGAGCAGTACTTC
TRBJ1-1,-,TRBV2,many,CASRNRLNTEAFF,TGTGCCAGCAGGAACAGGTTGAACACTGAAGCTTTCTTT
TRBJ2-2,TRBD1,TRBV4-1,few,CASSGGQHTGELFF,TGCGCCAGCAGCGGGGGACAGCACACCGGGGAGCTGTTTTTT
TRBJ2-5,-,TRBV18,few,CASSTFYETGSVLRKETQYF,TGTGCCAGCTCGACGTTCTATGAAACCGGGTCGGTACTACGAAAAGAGACCCAGTACTTC
TRBJ2-5,-,TRBV7-9,few,CASSPPVGQETQYF,TGTGCCAGCAGCCCCCCCGTAGGCCAAGAGACCCAGTACTTC
TRBJ2-1,TRBD2,TRBV6-7,many,CASTAGGVNEQFF,TGTGCCAGCACGGCGGGGGGGGTTAATGAGCAGTTCTTC
TRBJ1-1,-,TRBV5-5,many,CASREERSAEAFF,TGTGCCAGCAGGGAGGAAAGGAGTGCTGAAGCTTTCTTT
TRBJ1-3,TRBD1,TRBV28,-,CASSLPQGGGGGNTIYF,TGTGCCAGCAGTTTACCCCAGGGAGGGGGCGGTGGAAACACCATATATTTT
TRBJ1-2,-,TRBV20-1,few,CSAGDGSNYGYTF,TGCAGTGCTGGAGATGGCAGTAACTATGGCTACACCTTC
TRBJ2-3,-,TRBV6-1,many,CASRKLGQSTDTQYF,TGTGCCAGCAGGAAATTAGGACAGAGCACAGATACGCAGTATTTT
TRBJ2-7,-,TRBV29-1,-,CSVVGHNGHEQYF,TGCAGCGTTGTGGGACATAATGGCCACGAGCAGTACTTC
TRBJ2-3,TRBD1,TRBV7-6,many,CASSLGGQPSTDTQYF,TGTGCCAGCAGCTTAGGGGGACAGCCAAGCACAGATACGCAGTATTTT
TRBJ2-5,-,TRBV9,many,CASSVSLAGGETQYF,TGTGCCAGCAGCGTATCCCTAGCTGGGGGAGAGACCCAGTACTTC
TRBJ2-7,-,TRBV28,few,CASSEYRALTSYEQYF,TGTGCCAGCAGTGAATACAGGGCTCTAACCTCCTACGAGCAGTACTTC
TRBJ2-3,TRBD2,TRBV4-3,many,CASSQDFGAGADTQYF,TGCGCCAGCAGCCAAGATTTCGGAGCGGGAGCAGATACGCAGTATTTT
TRBJ2-7,-,TRBV6-5,-,CASSYSTVGNEQYF,TGTGCCAGCAGTTACTCGACTGTTGGCAACGAGCAGTACTTC
TRBJ2-3,TRBD2,TRBV5-1,medium-sized,CASSPVGGRSADTQYF,TGCGCCAGCAGCCCGGTTGGCGGGAGAAGTGCAGATACGCAGTATTTT
TRBJ2-4,-,TRBV5-6,-,CASSLGTGVKNIQYF,TGTGCCAGCAGCTTGGGGACTGGGGTCAAAAACATTCAGTACTTC
TRBJ2-3,-,TRBV5-1,-,CASSWYGSSTDTQYF,TGCGCCAGCAGCTGGTACGGTTCTAGCACAGATACGCAGTATTTT